This T cell receptor beta chain stems from a study of T cell repertoires in ileal Crohn's disease (dated by TCRdb to about 2019). Broadly, across the study: Median disease duration was approximately 8 years, and around 35% of patients were identified as active smokers at the time of surgery. Every patient underwent surgery because of a complication, which was stricturing disease in about 60% and penetrating disease in 39%. Roughly half of the patients were given postoperative therapy, with 11 receiving thiopurines and about 19 receiving anti-TNF agents. M6 samples consisted of neoterminal ileum biopsies collected during postoperative colonoscopy. A prospective multicentre cohort supplied the 57 Crohn's disease patients whose TCR repertoires were analysed. The study ran alongside a multicentre cohort designed to identify predictors of early endoscopic recurrence after ileocolonic resection. Endoscopic postoperative recurrence was defined as a Rutgeerts score above i0. The study sequenced about 180 mucosal samples from around 57 patients, taken at several locations on the surgical specimen and at postoperative endoscopy. General conclusions and limits of the study: Mucosal CD4 and CD8 T cells were sorted and sequenced only in a subgroup of patients, whose size was not stated. Compared with CD4 T cells, sorted CD8 T cells contained more high-frequency clones, which suggests that the mucosal expansions were mostly CD8. Patients who were active smokers at surgery had a significantly higher proportion of clonal expansions than non-smokers (approximately 26% vs 17%, p=0.02). Higher high-frequency clone percentages at surgery were associated with endoscopic recurrence; all patients with clonality above 26.8% (18/57) had recurrence. The timing of postoperative endoscopy varied within the first year after surgery, and the median delay was 6.9 months.

For commercial TCRB immunosequencing, around 500 nanograms of biopsy DNA were submitted for each sample. Adaptive Biotechnology amplified the CDR3 regions from genomic DNA with a two-step multiplex PCR designed to control amplification bias. In the first PCR, primers covered every V and J gene segment, and in the second PCR, barcodes and Illumina adapters were added. CDR3 libraries were sequenced on an Illumina instrument. On the study's bioinformatics: The analysis drew on both the pipelines supplied by the vendor and custom analysis of the raw data in R/Bioconductor running R version 3.3.0. Clonality, ranging from 0 to 1, was calculated as the inverse of the normalised Shannon entropy of all productive clones. High-frequency clones were defined as the share of the repertoire occupied by the top 100 clones, with only clones passing a 95% confidence test being retained. Repertoire diversity was measured with the Simpson index, and overlap between samples was measured with the Morisita-Horn index. The clones in this table, taken by TCRdb from immuneACCESS, are in-frame only. Not every clone is retained; where verified, under half of the shortfall comes from an unresolved V gene, and the cause of the rest is unknown. V, J and clone size were drawn from that table, and D and trimming were deduced from the DNA. The sample records about 11,000 clones, approximately 85% of which are singletons. Jointly, the top ten make up around 6.9% of the sample.

From its cysteine to its phenylalanine, the CDR3 spans 13 amino acids. The entry retains the CDR3 DNA only, 39 bases that are in frame from base 1. V lost 3 bases and J lost 14 bases, and the count of bases not matched to a germline gene is 7. CDR1 is given as SNHLY and CDR2 as FYNNEI, both from the germline V gene. The sample's time point label is to be understood as: neoterminal ileum biopsy at postoperative endoscopy, about 6 months after surgery. To be eligible, patients had to be adults with ileal or ileocolonic Crohn's disease and an indication for ileocolonic resection. Whole ileal mucosal biopsies were kept frozen at -80 degrees C prior to DNA extraction. Genomic DNA was extracted from frozen whole biopsies with a TRizol-based method and quantified on a NanoDrop 2000 spectrophotometer. As regards this clone: Its antigen is not yet known. No base quality information exists; no much larger clone differs at one position.

The sample consisted of ileal tissue. The V and J segments used are TRBV2 and TRBJ1-6; 7 bases in the middle match TRBD1. The sequence came from an adult with Crohn's disease. The DNA sequence is as follows: TGTGCCAGCAGTGAGGCGACAGGGTGGGCCCTCCACTTT. This codes for CASSEATGWALHF.